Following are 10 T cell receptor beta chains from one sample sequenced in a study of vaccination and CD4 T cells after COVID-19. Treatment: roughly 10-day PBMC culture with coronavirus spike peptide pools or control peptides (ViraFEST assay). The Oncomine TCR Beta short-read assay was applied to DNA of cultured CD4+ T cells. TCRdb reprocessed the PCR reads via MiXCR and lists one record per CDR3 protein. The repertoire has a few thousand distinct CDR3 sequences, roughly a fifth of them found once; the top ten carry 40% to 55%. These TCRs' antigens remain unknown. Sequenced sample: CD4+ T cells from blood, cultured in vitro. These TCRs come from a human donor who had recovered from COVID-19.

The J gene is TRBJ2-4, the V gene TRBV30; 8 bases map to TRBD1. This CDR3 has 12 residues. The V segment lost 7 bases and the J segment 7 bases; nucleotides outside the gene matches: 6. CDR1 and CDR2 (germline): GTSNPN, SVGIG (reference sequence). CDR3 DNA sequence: TGTGCCTCCACAGGGGGATGGAACATTCAGTACTTC. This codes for CASTGGWNIQYF.

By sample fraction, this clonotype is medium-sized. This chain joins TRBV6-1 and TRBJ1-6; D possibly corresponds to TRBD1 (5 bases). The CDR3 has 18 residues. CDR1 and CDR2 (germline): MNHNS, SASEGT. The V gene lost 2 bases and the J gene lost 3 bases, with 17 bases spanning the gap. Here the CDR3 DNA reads TGTGCCAGCAGTGAACCAAGGGAGACAGATTTCTATAATTCACCCCTCCACTTT. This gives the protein CASSEPRETDFYNSPLHF.

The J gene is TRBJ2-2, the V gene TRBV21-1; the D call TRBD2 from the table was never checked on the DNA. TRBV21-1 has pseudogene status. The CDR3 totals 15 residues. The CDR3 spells CASSKGPPAAGELFF. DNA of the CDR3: TGTGCCAGCAGCAAGGGTCCTCCTGCCGCCGGGGAGCTGTTTTTT.

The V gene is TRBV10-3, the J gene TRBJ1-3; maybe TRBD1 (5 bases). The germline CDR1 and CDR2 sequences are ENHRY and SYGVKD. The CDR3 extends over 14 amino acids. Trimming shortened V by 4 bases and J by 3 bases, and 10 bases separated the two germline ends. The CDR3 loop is CAISVQGYGNTIYF. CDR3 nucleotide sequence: TGTGCCATCAGTGTTCAGGGTTATGGAAACACCATATATTTT.

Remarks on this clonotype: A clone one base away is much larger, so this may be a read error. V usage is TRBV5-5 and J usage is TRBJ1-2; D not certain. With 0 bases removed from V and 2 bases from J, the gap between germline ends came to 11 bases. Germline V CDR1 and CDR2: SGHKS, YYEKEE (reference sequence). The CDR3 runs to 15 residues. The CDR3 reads CASSLGRLGNYGYTF. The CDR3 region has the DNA TGTGCCAGCAGCTTGGGGCGACTCGGGAACTATGGCTACACCTTC.

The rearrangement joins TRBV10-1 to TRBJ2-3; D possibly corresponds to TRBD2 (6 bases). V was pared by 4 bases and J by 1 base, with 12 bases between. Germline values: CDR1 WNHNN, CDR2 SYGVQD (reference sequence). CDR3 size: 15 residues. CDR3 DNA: TGCGCCAGCAGTGTGAGAGAGCGGGGCACAGATACGCAGTATTTT. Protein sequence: CASSVRERGTDTQYF.

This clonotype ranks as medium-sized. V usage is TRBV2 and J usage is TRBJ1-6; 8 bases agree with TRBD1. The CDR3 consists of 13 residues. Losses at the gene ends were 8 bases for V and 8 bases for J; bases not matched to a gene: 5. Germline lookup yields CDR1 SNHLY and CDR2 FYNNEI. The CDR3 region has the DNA TGTGCCAGCGGGGACAGGATGCATTCACCCCTCCACTTT. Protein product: CASGDRMHSPLHF. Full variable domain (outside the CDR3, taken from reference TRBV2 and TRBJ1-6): EPEVTQTPSHQVTQMGQEVILRCVPISNHLYFYWYRQILGQKVEFLVSFYNNEISEKSEIFDDQFSVERPDGSNFTLKIRSTKLEDSAMYFCASGDRMHSPLHFGNGTRLTVT.

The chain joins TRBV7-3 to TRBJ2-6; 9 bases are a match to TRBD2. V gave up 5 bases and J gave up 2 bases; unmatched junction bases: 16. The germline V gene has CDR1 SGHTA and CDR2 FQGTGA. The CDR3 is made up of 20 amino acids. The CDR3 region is CASSPRLNSGGGPGANVLTF. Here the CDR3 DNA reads TGTGCCAGCAGCCCCCGACTGAATAGCGGGGGAGGACCTGGGGCCAACGTCCTGACTTTC.

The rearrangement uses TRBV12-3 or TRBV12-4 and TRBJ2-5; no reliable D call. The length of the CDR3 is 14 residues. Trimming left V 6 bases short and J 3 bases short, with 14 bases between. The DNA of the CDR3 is TGTGCCAGCAGCCTCGACGTATTGGAAGAGACCCAGTACTTC. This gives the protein CASSLDVLEETQYF.

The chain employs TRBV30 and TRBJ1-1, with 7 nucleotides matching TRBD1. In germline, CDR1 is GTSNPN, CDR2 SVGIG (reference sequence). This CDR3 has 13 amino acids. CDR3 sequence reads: CVSTTGEITEAFF. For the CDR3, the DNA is TGTGTCTCCACCACAGGGGAGATCACTGAAGCTTTCTTT.